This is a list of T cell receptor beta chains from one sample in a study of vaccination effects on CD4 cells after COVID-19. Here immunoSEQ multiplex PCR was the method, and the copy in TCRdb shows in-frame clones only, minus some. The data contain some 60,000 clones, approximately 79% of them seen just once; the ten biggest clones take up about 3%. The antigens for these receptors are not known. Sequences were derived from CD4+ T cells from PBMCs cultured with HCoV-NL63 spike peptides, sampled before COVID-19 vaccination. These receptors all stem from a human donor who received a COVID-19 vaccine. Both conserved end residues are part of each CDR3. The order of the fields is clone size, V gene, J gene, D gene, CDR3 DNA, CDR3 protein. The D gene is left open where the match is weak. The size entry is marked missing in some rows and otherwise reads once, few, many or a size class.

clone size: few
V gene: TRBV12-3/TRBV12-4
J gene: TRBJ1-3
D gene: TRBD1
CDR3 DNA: TGTGCCAGCAGTCGCGGGGAGGGGGCCCTCCGAAATTTT
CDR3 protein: CASSRGEGALRNF

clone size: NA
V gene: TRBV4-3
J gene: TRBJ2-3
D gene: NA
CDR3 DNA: TGCGCCAGCAGCCAAGCGGGCTCCCGGAGGACAGATACGCAGTATTTT
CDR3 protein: CASSQAGSRRTDTQYF

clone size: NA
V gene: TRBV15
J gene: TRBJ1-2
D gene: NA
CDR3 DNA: TGTGCCACCAGCAGCAACGGTTACTATGGCTACACCTTC
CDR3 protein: CATSSNGYYGYTF

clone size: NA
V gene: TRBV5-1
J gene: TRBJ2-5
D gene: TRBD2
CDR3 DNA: TGCGCCAGCAGTTCACTAGCGGGGAGAGGCCAAGAGACCCAGTACTTC
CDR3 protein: CASSSLAGRGQETQYF

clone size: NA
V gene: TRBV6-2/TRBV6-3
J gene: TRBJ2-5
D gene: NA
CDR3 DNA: TGTGCCAGCAGTTACTCCGGGCTCCAAGAGACCCAGTACTTC
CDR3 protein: CASSYSGLQETQYF

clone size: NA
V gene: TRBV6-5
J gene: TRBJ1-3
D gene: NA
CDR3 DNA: TGTGCCAGCAGTTACTCGACTAGCAGCTCTGGAAACACCATATATTTT
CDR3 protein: CASSYSTSSSGNTIYF

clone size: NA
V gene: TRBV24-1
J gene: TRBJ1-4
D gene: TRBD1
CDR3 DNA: TGTGCCACCAGTGATCGACAGGGCTCTAATGAAAAACTGTTTTTT
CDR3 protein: CATSDRQGSNEKLFF

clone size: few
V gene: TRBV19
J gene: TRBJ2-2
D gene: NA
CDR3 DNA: TGTGCCAGTAGTGATACGCCGAGGGACACCGGGGAGCTGTTTTTT
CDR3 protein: CASSDTPRDTGELFF

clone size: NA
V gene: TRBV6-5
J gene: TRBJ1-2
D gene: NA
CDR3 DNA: TGTGCCAGCCGAGGGCAGGTTGGTTATGGCTACACCTTC
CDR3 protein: CASRGQVGYGYTF

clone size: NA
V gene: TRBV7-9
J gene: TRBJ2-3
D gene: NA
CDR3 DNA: TGTGCCAGCAGCCAGGTGGGAGATACGCAGTATTTT
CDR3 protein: CASSQVGDTQYF

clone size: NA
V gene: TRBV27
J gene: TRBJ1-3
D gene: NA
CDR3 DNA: TGTGCCAGCAGTCCCAGCTCAGGAAACACCATATATTTT
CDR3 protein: CASSPSSGNTIYF

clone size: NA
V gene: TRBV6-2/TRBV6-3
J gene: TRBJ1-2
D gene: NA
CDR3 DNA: TGTGCCAGCAGTTACTCAGGCCTCTATGGCTACACCTTC
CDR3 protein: CASSYSGLYGYTF

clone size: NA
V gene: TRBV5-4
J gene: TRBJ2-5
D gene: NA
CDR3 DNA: TGTGCCAGCAGCCGTAGTGGATCCTTCCAAGAGACCCAGTACTTC
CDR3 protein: CASSRSGSFQETQYF

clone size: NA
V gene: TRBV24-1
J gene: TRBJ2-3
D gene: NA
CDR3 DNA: TGTGCCACCAGTTCCCCCCTTAGCACAGATACGCAGTATTTT
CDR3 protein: CATSSPLSTDTQYF

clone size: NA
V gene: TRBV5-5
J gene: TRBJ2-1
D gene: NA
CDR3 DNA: TGTGCCAGCAGCTTGTTTATGGAGGCTGAGCAGTTCTTC
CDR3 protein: CASSLFMEAEQFF

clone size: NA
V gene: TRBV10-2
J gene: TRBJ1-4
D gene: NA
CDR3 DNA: TGCGCCAGCAGCAAAGACAGTAGAGGGTTTTTT
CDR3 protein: CASSKDSRGFF

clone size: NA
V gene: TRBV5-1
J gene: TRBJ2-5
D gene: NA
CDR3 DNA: TGCGCCAGCAGCTTCTTAGGGGGTCAAGAGACCCAGTACTTC
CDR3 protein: CASSFLGGQETQYF

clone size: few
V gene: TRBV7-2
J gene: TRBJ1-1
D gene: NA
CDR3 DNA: TGTGCCAGCAGACGAGGTCGACAAATGAACACTGAAGCTTTCTTT
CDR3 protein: CASRRGRQMNTEAFF

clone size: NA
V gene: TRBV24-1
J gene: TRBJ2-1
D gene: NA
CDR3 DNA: TGTGCCACCAGTGATTTTTTCAACCCGTACAATGAGCAGTTCTTC
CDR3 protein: CATSDFFNPYNEQFF

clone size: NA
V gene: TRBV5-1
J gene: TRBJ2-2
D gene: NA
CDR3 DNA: TGCGCCAGCGCACGGGGGGCTAGCCCCGGGGAGCTGTTTTTT
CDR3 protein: CASARGASPGELFF

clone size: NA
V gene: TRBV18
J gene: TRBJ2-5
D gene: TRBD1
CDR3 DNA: TGTGCCAGCTCACCGAGGGGCGGGACAGGGATGCAAGAGACCCAGTACTTC
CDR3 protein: CASSPRGGTGMQETQYF

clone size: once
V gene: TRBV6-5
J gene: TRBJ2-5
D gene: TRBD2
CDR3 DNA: TGTGCCAGTAAAGCGGGGGGGTCGAAGACCCAGTACTTC
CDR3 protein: CASKAGGSKTQYF

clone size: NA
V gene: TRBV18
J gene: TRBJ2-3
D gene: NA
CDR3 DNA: TGTGCCAGCTCACCCCGCACAGATACGCAGTATTTT
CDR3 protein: CASSPRTDTQYF

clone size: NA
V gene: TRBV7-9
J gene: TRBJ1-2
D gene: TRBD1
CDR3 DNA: TGTGCCAGCAGCTTAGCTGCAGGGGGCGATGGCTACACCTTC
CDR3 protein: CASSLAAGGDGYTF

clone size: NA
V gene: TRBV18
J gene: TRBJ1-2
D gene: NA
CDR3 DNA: TGTGCCAGCTCACTTAACACTTTGGGGCCCTATGGCTACACCTTC
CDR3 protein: CASSLNTLGPYGYTF

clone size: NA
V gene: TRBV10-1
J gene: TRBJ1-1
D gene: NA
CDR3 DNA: TGCGCCAGCAGCCAACAGGGAGGCACTGAAGCTTTCTTT
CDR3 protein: CASSQQGGTEAFF

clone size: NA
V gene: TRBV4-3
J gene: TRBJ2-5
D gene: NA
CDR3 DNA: TGCGCCAGCAGCCAAGATAGGGAGACCCAGTACTTC
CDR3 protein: CASSQDRETQYF

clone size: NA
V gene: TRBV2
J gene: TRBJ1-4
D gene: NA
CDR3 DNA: TGTGCCAGCAATGTCCAAGACCCAACTAATGAAAAACTGTTTTTT
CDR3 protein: CASNVQDPTNEKLFF

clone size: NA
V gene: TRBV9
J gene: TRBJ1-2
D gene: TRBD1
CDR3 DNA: TGTGCCAGCAGCGTACAGGGGGCGAGCGGCTACACCTTC
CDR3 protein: CASSVQGASGYTF

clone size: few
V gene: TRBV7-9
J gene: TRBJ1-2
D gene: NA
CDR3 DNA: TGTGCCAGCAGCTTAGGAAACGGGTATGGCTACACCTTC
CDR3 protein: CASSLGNGYGYTF

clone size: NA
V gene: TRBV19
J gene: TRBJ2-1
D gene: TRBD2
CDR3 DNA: TGTGCCAGTAGTATTGGAGGGACTAGAGGATACAATGAGCAGTTCTTC
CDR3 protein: CASSIGGTRGYNEQFF

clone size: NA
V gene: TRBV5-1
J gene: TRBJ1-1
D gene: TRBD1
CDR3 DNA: TGCGCCAGCAGCTTGGGGCAGGGGGGGAACACTGAAGCTTTCTTT
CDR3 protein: CASSLGQGGNTEAFF

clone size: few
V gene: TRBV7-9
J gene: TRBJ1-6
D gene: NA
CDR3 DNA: TGTGCCAGCAGCTTGAATCCTAATTCACCCCTCCACTTT
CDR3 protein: CASSLNPNSPLHF

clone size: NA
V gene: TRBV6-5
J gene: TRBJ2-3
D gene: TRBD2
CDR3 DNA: TGTGCCAGCAGTCGCAGCGGGGGCGGAGATACGCAGTATTTT
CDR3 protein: CASSRSGGGDTQYF

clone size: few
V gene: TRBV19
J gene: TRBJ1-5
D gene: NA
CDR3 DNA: TGTGCCAGTAGTAGGGGAGGATGGCTTAATCAGCCCCAGCATTTT
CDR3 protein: CASSRGGWLNQPQHF

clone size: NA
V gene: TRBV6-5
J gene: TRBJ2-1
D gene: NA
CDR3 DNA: TGTGCCAGCAGCTACCCGGGTGGCAGGGGCTACAATGAGCAGTTCTTC
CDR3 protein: CASSYPGGRGYNEQFF

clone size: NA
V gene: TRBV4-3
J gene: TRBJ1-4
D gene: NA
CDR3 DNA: TGCGCCAGCAGTATTTGGACAGCAACTAATGAAAAACTGTTTTTT
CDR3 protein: CASSIWTATNEKLFF

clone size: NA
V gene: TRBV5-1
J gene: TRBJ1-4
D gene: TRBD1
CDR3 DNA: TGCGCCAGCAGCTCCACAGGGGGACCTAATGAAAAACTGTTTTTT
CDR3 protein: CASSSTGGPNEKLFF

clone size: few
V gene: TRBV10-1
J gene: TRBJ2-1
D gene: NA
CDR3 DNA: TGCGCCAGCAGTGAGTCAAACCCGGCCAATGAGCAGTTCTTC
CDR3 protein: CASSESNPANEQFF

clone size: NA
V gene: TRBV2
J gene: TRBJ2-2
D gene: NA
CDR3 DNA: TGTGCCAGCAGTGTGGACTCCACCGGGGAGCTGTTTTTT
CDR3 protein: CASSVDSTGELFF

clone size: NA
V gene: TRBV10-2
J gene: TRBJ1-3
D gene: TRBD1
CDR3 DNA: TGCGCCAGCAGCGAGGACAGGCTTGACTCTGGAAACACCATATATTTT
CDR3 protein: CASSEDRLDSGNTIYF

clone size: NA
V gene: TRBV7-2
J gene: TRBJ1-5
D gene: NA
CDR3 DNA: TGTGCCAGCAGCCCCCAGCCCCCCAAGATAAGAGGCCAGCCCCAGCATTTT
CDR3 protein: CASSPQPPKIRGQPQHF

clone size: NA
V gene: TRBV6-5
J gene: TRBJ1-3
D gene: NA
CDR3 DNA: TGTGCCAGCAGCCTTCCAACTCCTGGAAACACCATATATTTT
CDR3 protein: CASSLPTPGNTIYF

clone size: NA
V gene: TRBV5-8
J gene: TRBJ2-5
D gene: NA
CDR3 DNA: TGTGCCAGCAGCCAAGGACGCGTCCAAGAGACCCAGTACTTC
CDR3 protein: CASSQGRVQETQYF

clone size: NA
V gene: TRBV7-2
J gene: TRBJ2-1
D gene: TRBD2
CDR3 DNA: TGTGCCAGCAGCTTATTGCGGGGGGGCTACAATGAGCAGTTCTTC
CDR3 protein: CASSLLRGGYNEQFF

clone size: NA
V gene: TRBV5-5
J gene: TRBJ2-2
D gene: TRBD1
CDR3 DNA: TGTGCCAGCAGCTATCAACAGGGGGCGGGTACCGGGGAGCTGTTTTTT
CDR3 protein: CASSYQQGAGTGELFF

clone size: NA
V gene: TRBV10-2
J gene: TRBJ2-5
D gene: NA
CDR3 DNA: TGCGCCAGCAGTTTCGGCGGGACCCAGTACTTC
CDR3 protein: CASSFGGTQYF

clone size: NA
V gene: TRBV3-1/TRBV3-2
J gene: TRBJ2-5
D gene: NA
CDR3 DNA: TGTGCCAGCAGCCGATACGACCCCCCGGGGGAGACCCAGTACTTC
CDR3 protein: CASSRYDPPGETQYF

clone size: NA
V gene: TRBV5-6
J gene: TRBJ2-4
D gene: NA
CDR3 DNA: TGTGCCAGCAGCTTAGTCGCGGAAAACATTCAGTACTTC
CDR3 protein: CASSLVAENIQYF

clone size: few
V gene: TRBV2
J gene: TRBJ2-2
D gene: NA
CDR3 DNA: TGTGCCAGCAGGGACAGACACACCGGGGAGCTGTTTTTT
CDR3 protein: CASRDRHTGELFF

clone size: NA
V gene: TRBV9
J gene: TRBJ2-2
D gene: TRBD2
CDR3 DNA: TGTGCCAGCAGAGACGGGGGGGCCGTCGGGGAGCTGTTTTTT
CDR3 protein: CASRDGGAVGELFF

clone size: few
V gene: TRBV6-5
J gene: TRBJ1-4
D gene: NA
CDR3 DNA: TGTGCCAGCAGTCATAGGACCCGACTTGGGGAAAAACTGTTTTTT
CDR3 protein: CASSHRTRLGEKLFF

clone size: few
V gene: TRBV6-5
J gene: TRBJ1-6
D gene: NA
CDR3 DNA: TGTGCCAGCAGTTACACGACTGTATCACCCCTCCACTTT
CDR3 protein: CASSYTTVSPLHF

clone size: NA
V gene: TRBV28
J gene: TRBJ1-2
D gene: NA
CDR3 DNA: TGTGCCAGCAGACGCAGGGTACCCGAAGGCTACACCTTC
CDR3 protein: CASRRRVPEGYTF

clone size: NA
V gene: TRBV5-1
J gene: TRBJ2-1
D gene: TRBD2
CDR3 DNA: TGCGCCAGCAGCTTAGGACGGGGGGGTGGGAATGAGCAGTTCTTC
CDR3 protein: CASSLGRGGGNEQFF